The T cell receptor (beta chain) under discussion was sequenced for a study of pediatric ulcerative colitis. Study conclusions and caveats: Clonal expansions reduced rectal repertoire diversity in acute severe colitis. Repertoires came from total lymphocyte DNA, not specific subsets. Ulcerative colitis patients shared more blood-rectal clones than controls. Blood-derived T cells may be present in rectal pinch biopsies.

Rectal tissue came from one to two pinch biopsies taken at colonoscopy. Profiling relied on immunoSEQ multiplex PCR, and the TCRdb table lists in-frame clones only, not all of them. The profile shows about 24,000 clones, roughly 70% of them singletons. Trimming removed 0 bases from V and 3 bases from J; junction bases left unmatched: 3. Per the germline V gene, CDR1 is SGDLS and CDR2 is YYNGEE. The CDR3 totals 16 residues. Details on this clone: Antigen: not known.

Sequenced sample: gut tissue. This receptor was obtained from a boy aged 5-17 years with severe ulcerative colitis. The chain employs TRBV9 and TRBJ2-4, with 10 positions matching TRBD2. Here the CDR3 reads CASSVGTSGSKNIQYF. The CDR3 DNA sequence: TGTGCCAGCAGCGTAGGGACTAGCGGAAGCAAAAACATTCAGTACTTC. Supplemented by reference TRBV9 and TRBJ2-4, the full variable domain reads DSGVTQTPKHLITATGQRVTLRCSPRSGDLSVYWYQQSLDQGLQFLIQYYNGEERAKGNILERFSAQQFPDLHSELNLSSLELGDSALYFCASSVGTSGSKNIQYFGAGTRLSVL.